The following is a T cell receptor (beta chain) sequence with its context. This specimen belongs to a study of shared T cell receptors in the human thymus. Germline assignment: CDR1 MGHRA and CDR2 YSYEKL. The CDR3 sequence is 19 residues long. Losses at the gene ends were 0 bases for V and 4 bases for J; bases not matched to a gene: 11. Only in-frame clones appear in the TCRdb table, and some are missing; sequencing was by immunoSEQ multiplex PCR. The data hold over 450,000 clones, with approximately 78% observed a single time. Another study also made use of these data, one on human thymus T cells. From that paper: Corrective heart surgery yielded the resections from which the thymus tissue came. As related research reported, thymic repertoires overlapped highly among unrelated individuals.

The V call is TRBV4-1, the J call TRBJ2-6; 8 bases line up with TRBD2. The sequence was collected from a boy less than two years old with a congenital heart defect. Material for sequencing was thymocytes. The CDR3 bases are TGCGCCAGCAGCCAAGATCGCAAAGCGGGAGTGGGCGGGGCCAACGTCCTGACTTTC. It translates to CASSQDRKAGVGGANVLTF.